This TCR beta chain was sequenced for a study of T-cell memory formation after mild COVID-19 (dated by TCRdb to 2020 to 2022). For the study in its entirety: TCR sequence clusters from the two donors were largely donor specific. In two donors, T-cell clones that expanded and contracted after mild COVID-19 were followed by sequencing TCRalpha and TCRbeta repertoires longitudinally. Two young, previously healthy adult volunteers, one female and one male, were included in the cohort. The full study reports these points: SARS-CoV-2 specificity was not confirmed for the second-wave clones peaking on day 37. Some responding clones were detected in pre-infection memory, which suggested that pre-existing cross-reactive memory T cells had joined the SARS-CoV-2 response. The study covered only two mild cases, and larger cohorts including severe cases with pre-infection samples were considered necessary. Contracting CD4+ clones appeared mostly in the CM and EM memory subsets, whereas CD8+ clones were enriched in EMRA. Clones contracting from day 15 to 85 had balanced CD4/CD8 phenotypes, while a second wave expanding from day 15 to 37 was biased towards CD4+.

Measured from the cysteine to the phenylalanine, the CDR3 is 10 residues long. Here the CDR3 DNA is all that survives: 30 bases in frame from base 1. V lost 7 bases and J lost 10 bases; the stretch between them is 13 bases long. Per the germline V gene, SQVTM is the CDR1 and ANQGSEA is the CDR2. The run used an Illumina NovaSeq 6000. TCRalpha and TCRbeta cDNA libraries were constructed by 5'RACE with constant-segment primers, with sample barcodes and unique molecular identifiers being introduced. Trizol reagent was used to extract RNA from every sample. Library amplification was performed in two PCR steps, and a second sample barcode and Illumina TruSeq adapters were introduced in the second step. Sequencing of the libraries was done on an Illumina NovaSeq, producing 2 x 150 bp paired-end reads. As for how the authors treated the data: Reads were demultiplexed and collapsed into UMI-guided consensus sequences with migec v1.2.7. Using mixcr v2.1.11, UMI consensuses were aligned to TRA and TRB V and J templates and then assembled into clonotypes. A clonotype was counted as expanded or contracted only if both edgeR and NoisET called the change significant, with noise models trained on biological replicates. For edgeR calls, the thresholds were a false discovery rate-adjusted p below 0.01 and a log2 fold-change of 1. As an exploratory analysis of dynamics, max-normalized trajectories of the 1000 most abundant clonotypes were examined with PCA combined with hierarchical clustering. Separately sequenced CD4+ and CD8+ repertoires were used to assign a CD4 or CD8 phenotype to each responding clone. TCRdb itself trimmed the public reads at Q25 with fastp, ran MiXCR and retained productive beta chains. One record per CDR3 amino acid sequence lists the most common genes and DNA. These V and J calls rely on TCRdb rather than the paper's analysis. The sample table lists about 290,000 distinct CDR3 sequences, roughly 15% of them with a count of one. Together, the top ten hold roughly 23% of the sample.

PBMCs were isolated by Ficoll-Paque density gradient centrifugation. This clonotype was recorded a few times. Its target antigen remains unknown. No per-base quality is available; no much larger clone lies one base away. This TCR was recovered from a young man who had mild COVID-19 (a few samples of this study predate the infection). The sample titles of this study are shuffled in the database, so cell type and time point are left out; the donor was told from shared clones. The chain links TRBV29-1 with TRBJ1-1, with TRBD1 as a weak D call on 5 bases. The sequencing sample was made of PBMCs or a T cell subset sorted from them (not recorded which). CDR3 loop: CSGTGGGAFF. In nucleotide form, the sequence is TGCAGCGGTACCGGGGGAGGAGCTTTCTTT.